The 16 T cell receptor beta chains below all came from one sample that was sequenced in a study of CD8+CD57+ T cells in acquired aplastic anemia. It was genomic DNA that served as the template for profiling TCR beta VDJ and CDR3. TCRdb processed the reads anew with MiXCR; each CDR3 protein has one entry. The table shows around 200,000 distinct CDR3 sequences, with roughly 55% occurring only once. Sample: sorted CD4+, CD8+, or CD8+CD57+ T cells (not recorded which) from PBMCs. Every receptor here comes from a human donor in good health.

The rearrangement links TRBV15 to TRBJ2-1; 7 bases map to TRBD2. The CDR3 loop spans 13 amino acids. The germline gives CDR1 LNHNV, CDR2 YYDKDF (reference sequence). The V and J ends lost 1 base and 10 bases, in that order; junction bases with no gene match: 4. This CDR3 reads CATSRGRDYEQFF. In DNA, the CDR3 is TGTGCCACCAGCAGAGGCCGGGACTACGAGCAGTTCTTC.

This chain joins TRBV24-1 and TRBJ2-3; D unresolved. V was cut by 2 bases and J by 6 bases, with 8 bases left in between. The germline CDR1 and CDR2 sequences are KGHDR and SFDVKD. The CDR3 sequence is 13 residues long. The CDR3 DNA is TGTGCCACCAGTGATTCTAGTGTCGATACGCAGTATTTT. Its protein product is CATSDSSVDTQYF.

The CDR3 reads CASCAGSSYEQYF. The CDR3 coding sequence is TGTGCCAGCTGCGCGGGTAGCTCCTACGAGCAGTACTTC. This rearrangement joins TRBV2 to TRBJ2-7; D is possibly TRBD2 (5 bases). This CDR3 contains 13 residues. From germline, CDR1 is SNHLY and CDR2 FYNNEI. V lost 8 bases, J lost 0 bases, and 11 bases lay in between.

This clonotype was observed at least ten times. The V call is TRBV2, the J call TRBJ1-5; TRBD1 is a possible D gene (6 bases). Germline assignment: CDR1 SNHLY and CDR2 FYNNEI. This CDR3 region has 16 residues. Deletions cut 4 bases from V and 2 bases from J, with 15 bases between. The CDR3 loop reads CASSVRGHQRNQPQHF. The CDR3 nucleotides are TGTGCCAGCAGTGTCCGGGGACACCAGCGCAATCAGCCCCAGCATTTT. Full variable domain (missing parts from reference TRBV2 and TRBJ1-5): EPEVTQTPSHQVTQMGQEVILRCVPISNHLYFYWYRQILGQKVEFLVSFYNNEISEKSEIFDDQFSVERPDGSNFTLKIRSTKLEDSAMYFCASSVRGHQRNQPQHFGDGTRLSIL.

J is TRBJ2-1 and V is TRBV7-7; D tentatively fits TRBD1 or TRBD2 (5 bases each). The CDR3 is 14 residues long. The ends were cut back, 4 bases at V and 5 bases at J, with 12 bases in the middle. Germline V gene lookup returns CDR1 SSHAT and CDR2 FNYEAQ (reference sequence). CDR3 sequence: CASSSGTSNNEQFF. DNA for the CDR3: TGTGCCAGCAGCTCAGGGACGTCGAACAATGAGCAGTTCTTC.

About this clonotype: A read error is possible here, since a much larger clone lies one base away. Here the CDR3 reads CASSFLGKDEQYF. The CDR3 DNA sequence: TGTGCCAGCAGTTTCCTAGGAAAGGACGAGCAGTACTTC. The gene calls are TRBV28 and TRBJ2-7; no clear D. V lost 3 bases and J 5 bases, leaving 11 bases between the germline ends. CDR1 is MDHEN and CDR2 is SYDVKM in the germline V gene. CDR3 length: 13 amino acids.

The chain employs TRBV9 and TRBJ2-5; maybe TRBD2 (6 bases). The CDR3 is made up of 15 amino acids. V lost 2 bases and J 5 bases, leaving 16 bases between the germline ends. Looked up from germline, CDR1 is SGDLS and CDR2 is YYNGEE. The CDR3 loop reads CASSVVGGTGETQYF. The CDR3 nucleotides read TGTGCCAGCAGCGTGGTTGGCGGGACGGGGGAGACCCAGTACTTC.

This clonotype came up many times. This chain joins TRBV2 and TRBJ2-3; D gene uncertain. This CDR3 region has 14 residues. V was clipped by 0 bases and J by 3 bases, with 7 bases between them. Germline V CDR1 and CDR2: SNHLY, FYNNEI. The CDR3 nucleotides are TGTGCCAGCAGTGAAGCGCTTTTTACAGATACGCAGTATTTT. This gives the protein CASSEALFTDTQYF.

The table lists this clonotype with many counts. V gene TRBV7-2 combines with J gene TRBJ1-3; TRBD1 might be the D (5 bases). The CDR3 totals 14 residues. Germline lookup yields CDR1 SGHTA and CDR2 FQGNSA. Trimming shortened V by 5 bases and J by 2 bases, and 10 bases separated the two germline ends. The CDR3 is CASSLRVAGNTIYF. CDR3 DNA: TGTGCCAGCAGCCTCAGGGTAGCTGGAAACACCATATATTTT.

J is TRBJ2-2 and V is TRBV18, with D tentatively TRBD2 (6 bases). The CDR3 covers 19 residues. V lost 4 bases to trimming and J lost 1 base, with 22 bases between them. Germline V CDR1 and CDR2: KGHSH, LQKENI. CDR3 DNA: TGTGCCAGCTCACTTGAAGGGGAGTTGGGACTCCGGAACACCGGGGAGCTGTTTTTT. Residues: CASSLEGELGLRNTGELFF.

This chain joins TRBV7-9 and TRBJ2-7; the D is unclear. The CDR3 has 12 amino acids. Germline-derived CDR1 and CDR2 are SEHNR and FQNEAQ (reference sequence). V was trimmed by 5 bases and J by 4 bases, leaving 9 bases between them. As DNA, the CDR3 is TGTGCCAGCAGCCACGGACCTTACGAGCAGTACTTC. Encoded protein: CASSHGPYEQYF. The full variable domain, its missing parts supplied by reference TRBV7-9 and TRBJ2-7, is DTGVSQNPRHKITKRGQNVTFRCDPISEHNRLYWYRQTLGQGPEFLTYFQNEAQLEKSRLLSDRFSAERPKGSFSTLEIQRTEQGDSAMYLCASSHGPYEQYFGPGTRLTVT.

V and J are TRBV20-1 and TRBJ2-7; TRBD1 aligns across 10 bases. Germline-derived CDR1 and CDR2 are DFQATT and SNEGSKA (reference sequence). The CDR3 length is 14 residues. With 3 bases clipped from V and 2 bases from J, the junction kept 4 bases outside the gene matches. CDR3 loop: CSASIGQGAYEQYF. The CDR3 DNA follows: TGCAGTGCTAGTATCGGACAGGGGGCCTACGAGCAGTACTTC.

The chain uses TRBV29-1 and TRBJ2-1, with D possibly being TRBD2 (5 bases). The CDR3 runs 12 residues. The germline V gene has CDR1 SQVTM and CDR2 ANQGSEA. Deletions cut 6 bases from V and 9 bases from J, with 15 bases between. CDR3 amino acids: CSVRTGVTEQFF. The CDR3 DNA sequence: TGCAGCGTCCGAACCGGGGTGACTGAGCAGTTCTTC.

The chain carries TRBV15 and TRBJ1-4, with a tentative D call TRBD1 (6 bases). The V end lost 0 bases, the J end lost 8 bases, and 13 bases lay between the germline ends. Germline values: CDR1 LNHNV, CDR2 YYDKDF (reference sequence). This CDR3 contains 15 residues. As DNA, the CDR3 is TGTGCCACCAGCAGAGATAGGGGGGTTTGGGAAAAACTGTTTTTT. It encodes CATSRDRGVWEKLFF.

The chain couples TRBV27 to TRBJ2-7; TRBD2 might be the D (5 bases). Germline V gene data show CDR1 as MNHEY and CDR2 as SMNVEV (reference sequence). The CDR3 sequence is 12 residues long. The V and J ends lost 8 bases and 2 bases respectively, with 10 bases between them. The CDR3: CASVGVPYEQYF. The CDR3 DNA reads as TGTGCCAGCGTCGGGGTTCCCTACGAGCAGTACTTC.

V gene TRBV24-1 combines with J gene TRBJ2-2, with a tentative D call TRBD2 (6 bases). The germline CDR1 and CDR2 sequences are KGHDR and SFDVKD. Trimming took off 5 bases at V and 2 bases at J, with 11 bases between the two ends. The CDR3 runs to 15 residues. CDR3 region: CATSGGLPNTGELFF. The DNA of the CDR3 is TGTGCCACCAGTGGTGGACTACCCAACACCGGGGAGCTGTTTTTT.